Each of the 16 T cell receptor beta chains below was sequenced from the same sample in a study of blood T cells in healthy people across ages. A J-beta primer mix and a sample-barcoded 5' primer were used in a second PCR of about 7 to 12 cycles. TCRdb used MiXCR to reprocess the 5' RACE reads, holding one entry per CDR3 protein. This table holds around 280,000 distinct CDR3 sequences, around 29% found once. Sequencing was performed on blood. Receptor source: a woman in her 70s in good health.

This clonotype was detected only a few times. CDR3 amino acids: CASSFYPANEQFF. CDR3 in DNA: TGTGCCAGCAGCTTTTACCCTGCAAATGAGCAGTTCTTC. The V gene is TRBV7-3, the J gene TRBJ2-5; D remains ambiguous. The J call may not be correct, given that the DNA end is closer to TRBJ2-1. The CDR3 consists of 13 residues. CDR1 SGHTA and CDR2 FQGTGA come from the germline V gene.

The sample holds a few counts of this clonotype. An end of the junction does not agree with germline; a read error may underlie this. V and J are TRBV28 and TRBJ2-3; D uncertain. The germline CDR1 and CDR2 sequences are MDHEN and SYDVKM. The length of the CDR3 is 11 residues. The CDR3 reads CAGSITDTQYF. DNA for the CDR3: TGTGCCGGCAGTATCACAGATACGCAGTATTTT.

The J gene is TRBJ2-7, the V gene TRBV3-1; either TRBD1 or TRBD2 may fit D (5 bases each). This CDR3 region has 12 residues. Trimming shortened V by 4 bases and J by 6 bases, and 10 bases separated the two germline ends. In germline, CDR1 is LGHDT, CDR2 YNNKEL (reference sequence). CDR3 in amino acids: CASSPGTSEQYF. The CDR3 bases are TGTGCCAGCAGCCCCGGGACCAGCGAGCAGTACTTC.

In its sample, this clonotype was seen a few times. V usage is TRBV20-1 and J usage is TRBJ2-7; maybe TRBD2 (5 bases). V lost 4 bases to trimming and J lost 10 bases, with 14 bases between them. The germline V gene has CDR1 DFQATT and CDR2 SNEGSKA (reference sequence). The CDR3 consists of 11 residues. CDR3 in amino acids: CSATPPEAQYF. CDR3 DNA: TGCAGTGCTACACCCCCGGAGGCCCAGTACTTC.

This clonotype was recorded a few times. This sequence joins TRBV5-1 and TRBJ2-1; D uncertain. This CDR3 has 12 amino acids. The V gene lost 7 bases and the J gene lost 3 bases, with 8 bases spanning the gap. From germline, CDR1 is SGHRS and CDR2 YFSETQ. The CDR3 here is CASGRDYNEQFF. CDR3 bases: TGCGCCAGCGGCCGCGACTACAATGAGCAGTTCTTC.

CDR3: CSVGQDGYTF. The DNA of the CDR3 is TGCAGCGTTGGACAGGATGGCTACACCTTC. The chain employs TRBV29-1 and TRBJ1-2, with D possibly matching TRBD1 (6 bases). Germline V CDR1 and CDR2: SQVTM, ANQGSEA. This CDR3 is 10 amino acids long. Trimming left V 4 bases short and J 6 bases short, with 6 bases between.

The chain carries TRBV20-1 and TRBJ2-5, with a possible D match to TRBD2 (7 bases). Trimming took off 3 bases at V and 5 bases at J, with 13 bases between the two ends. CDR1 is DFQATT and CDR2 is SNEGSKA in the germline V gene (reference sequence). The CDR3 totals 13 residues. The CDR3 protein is CSARRERGETQYF. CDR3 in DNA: TGCAGTGCTAGGCGGGAGAGGGGGGAGACCCAGTACTTC.

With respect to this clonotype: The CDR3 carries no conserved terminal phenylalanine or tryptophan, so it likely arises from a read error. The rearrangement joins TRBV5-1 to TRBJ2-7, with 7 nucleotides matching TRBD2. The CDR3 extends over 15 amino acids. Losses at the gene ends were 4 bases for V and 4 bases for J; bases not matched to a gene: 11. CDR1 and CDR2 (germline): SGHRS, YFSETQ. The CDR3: CASSPGAAGVYEQYS. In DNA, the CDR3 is TGCGCCAGCAGCCCCGGGGCGGCGGGGGTTTACGAGCAGTACTCC.

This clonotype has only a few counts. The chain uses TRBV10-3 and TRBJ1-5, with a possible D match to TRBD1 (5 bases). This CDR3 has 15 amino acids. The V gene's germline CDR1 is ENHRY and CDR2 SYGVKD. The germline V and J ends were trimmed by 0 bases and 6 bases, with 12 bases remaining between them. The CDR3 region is CAISESGARSQPQHF. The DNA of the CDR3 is TGTGCCATCAGTGAGTCAGGGGCTCGAAGTCAGCCCCAGCATTTT.

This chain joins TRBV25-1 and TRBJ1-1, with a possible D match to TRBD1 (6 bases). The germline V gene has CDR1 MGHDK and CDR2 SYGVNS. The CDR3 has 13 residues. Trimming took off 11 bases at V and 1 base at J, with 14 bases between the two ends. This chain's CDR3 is CAVHGGENTEAFF. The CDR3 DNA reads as TGTGCCGTCCACGGGGGCGAGAACACTGAAGCTTTCTTT.

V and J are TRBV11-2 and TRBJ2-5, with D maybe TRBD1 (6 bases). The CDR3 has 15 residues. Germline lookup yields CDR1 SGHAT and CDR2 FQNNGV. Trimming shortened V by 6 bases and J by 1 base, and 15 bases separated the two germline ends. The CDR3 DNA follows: TGTGCCAGCAGAAAAGGGGGAAACCCCCAAGAGACCCAGTACTTC. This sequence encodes CASRKGGNPQETQYF.

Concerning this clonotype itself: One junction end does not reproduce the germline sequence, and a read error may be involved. The CDR3 bases are TGTGCCAGCAGCGTAGCAAGGGTCTACGAGCAGTACTTC. Amino acid sequence: CASSVARVYEQYF. The chain joins TRBV7-2 to TRBJ2-7, with D uncertain. There are 13 residues in the CDR3. Looked up from germline, CDR1 is SGHTA and CDR2 is FQGNSA.

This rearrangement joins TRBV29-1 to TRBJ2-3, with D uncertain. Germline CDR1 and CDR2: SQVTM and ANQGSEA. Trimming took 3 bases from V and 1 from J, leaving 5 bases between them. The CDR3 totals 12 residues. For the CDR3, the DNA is TGCAGCGTTGAGACCGGCACAGATACGCAGTATTTT. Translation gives CSVETGTDTQYF.

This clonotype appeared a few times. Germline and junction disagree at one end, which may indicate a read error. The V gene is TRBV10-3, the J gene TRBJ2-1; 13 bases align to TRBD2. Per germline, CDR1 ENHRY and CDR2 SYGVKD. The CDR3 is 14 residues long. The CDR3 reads CTIRGLAGVNEQFF. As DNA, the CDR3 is TGTACCATCAGAGGACTAGCGGGAGTCAATGAGCAGTTCTTC.

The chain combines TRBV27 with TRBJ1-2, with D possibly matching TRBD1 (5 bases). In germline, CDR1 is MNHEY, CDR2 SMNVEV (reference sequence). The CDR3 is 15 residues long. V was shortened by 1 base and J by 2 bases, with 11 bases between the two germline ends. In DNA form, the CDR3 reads TGTGCCAGCAGTTTATGGGGGGGTCACAACTATGGCTACACCTTC. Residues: CASSLWGGHNYGYTF.

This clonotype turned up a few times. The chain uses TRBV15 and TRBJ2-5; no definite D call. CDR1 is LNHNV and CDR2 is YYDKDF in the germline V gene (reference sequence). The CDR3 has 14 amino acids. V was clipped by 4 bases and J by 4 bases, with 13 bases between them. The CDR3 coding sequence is TGTGCCACCAGCAAAGGCTCCCTGGGAGAGACCCAGTACTTC. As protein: CATSKGSLGETQYF.